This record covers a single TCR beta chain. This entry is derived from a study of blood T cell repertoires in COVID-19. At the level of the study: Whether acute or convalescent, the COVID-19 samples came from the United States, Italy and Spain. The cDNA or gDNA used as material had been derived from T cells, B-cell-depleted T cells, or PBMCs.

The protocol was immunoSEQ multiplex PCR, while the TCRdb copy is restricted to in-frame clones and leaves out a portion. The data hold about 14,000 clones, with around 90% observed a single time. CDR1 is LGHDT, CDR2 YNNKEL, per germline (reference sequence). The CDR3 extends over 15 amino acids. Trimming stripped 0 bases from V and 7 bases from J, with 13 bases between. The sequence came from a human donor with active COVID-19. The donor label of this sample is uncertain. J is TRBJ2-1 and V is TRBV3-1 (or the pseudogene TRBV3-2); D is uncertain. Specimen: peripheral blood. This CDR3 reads CASSQEGLNLNEQFF. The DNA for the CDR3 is TGTGCCAGCAGCCAAGAGGGCCTAAACCTAAATGAGCAGTTCTTC.